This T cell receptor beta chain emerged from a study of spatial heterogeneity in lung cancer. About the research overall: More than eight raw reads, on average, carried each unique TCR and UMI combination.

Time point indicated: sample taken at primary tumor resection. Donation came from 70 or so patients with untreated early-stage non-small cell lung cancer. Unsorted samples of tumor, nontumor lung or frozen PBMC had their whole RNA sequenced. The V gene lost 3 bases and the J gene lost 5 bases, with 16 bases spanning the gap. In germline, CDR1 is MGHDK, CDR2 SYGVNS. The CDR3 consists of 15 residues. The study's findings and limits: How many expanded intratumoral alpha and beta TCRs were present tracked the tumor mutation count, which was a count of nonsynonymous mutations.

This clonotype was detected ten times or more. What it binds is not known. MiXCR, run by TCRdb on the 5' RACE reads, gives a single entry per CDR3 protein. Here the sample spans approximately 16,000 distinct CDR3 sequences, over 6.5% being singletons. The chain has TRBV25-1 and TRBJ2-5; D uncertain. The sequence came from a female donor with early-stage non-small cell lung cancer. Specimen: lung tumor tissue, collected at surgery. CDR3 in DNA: TGTGCCAGCAGTGATCGGGCAGGTCACTGGGAGACCCAGTACTTC. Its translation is CASSDRAGHWETQYF.